This T cell receptor beta chain appears in the sequencing data of a study of shared clonotypes between healthy human individuals. Study as a whole: Every donor yielded three CD4 naive, three CD4 memory, two CD8 naive and one CD8 memory plate.

V was clipped by 5 bases and J by 4 bases; unmatched bases: 4. Looked up from germline, CDR1 is SGHNT and CDR2 is YYREEE (reference sequence). This CDR3 spans 15 amino acids. Donors, healthy HIV-negative adults, lacked recent acute infections or vaccinations. Study results and caveats: Sampling involved blood alone; tissue repertoires likely differ. The genetic and exposure-history diversity represented was limited by few donors.

With respect to this clone: What it binds is unknown. Other DNA sequences of this sample code for an identical CDR3.

Only in-frame clones appear in the TCRdb table, and some are missing; sequencing was by immunoSEQ multiplex PCR. The sample has 2.3 million or so clones; more than 85% are singletons. This chain links TRBV5-4 with TRBJ2-1; 12 bases map to TRBD2. The receptor was isolated from a man aged 18-30 years in good health. Some clones in this sample may be carry-over from other donors' samples. The sequencing sample was made of naive CD4+ T cells from PBMCs. The subset is: CD45RA+ positively selected. CDR3 in DNA: TGTGCCAGCAGTCCGGGACTAGCGGGTTACAATGAGCAGTTCTTC. Translating it yields CASSPGLAGYNEQFF.